This T cell receptor (beta chain) comes out of a study of control samples from healthy donors and cancer patients (dated by TCRdb to 2020 to 2021). Comments on this clone: The target of this receptor is not known. The sample holds no much larger clone one base away, and base qualities are not on file.

The method behind the library was the immunoSEQ multiplex PCR assay. The table comes from immuneACCESS by way of TCRdb, which keeps in-frame sequences with V and J called. Part of the clones is missing from these tables; in studies checked, under half for an unresolved V gene and the rest for unknown reasons. Recorded for this sample are over 200,000 clones; almost 85% of them occurred a single time. The top ten clones comprise about an eighth of the sample. The CDR3 goes from the cysteine to the phenylalanine over 14 residues. CDR3 DNA only is kept here, 42 bases in frame from base 1. Between the V and J ends, shortened by 8 bases and 1 base respectively, the junction contains 14 bases. CDR1 and CDR2 are drawn from the germline V gene: MNHEY, SVGAGI.

This sequence was found in a woman aged 55 to 70 with lung cancer. This chain is built from TRBV6-5 and TRBJ1-1; matching of 5 bases hints at TRBD1 as the D gene. Specimen: PBMCs. The DNA is TGTGCCAGCTGTTTGACGGGGGGGAACACTGAAGCTTTCTTT. It specifies CASCLTGGNTEAFF.